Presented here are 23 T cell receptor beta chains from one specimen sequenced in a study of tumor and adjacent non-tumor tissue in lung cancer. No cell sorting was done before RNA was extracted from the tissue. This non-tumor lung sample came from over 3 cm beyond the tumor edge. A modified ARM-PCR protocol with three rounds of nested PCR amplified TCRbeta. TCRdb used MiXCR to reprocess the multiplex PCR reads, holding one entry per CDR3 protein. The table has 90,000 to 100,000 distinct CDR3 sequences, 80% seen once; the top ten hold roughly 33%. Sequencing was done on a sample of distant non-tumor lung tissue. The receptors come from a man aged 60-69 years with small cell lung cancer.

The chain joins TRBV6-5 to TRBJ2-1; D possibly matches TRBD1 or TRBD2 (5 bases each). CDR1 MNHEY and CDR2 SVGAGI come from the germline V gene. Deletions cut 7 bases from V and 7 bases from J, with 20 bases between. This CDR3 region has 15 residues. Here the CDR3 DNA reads TGTGCCAGCATTTTCCCTGGGGGAGTGGGTAATGAGCAGTTCTTC. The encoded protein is CASIFPGGVGNEQFF.

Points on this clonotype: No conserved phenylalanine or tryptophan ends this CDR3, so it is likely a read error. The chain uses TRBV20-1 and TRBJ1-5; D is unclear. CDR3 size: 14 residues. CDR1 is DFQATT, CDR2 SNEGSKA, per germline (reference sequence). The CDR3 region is CSAKTAGVDQLQHI. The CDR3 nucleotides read TGCAGTGCGAAGACGGCGGGTGTAGATCAGCTCCAGCATATT.

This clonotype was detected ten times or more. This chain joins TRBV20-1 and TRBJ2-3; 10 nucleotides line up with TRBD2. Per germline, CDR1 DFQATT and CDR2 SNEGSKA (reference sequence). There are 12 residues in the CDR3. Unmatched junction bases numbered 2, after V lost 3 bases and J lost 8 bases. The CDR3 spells CSASGLAVTQYF. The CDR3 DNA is TGCAGTGCTAGTGGACTAGCGGTTACGCAGTATTTT.

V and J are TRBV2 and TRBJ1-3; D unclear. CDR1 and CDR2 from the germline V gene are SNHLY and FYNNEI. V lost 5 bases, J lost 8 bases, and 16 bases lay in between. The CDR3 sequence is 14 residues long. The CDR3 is CASSPTTSADTIYF. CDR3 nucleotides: TGTGCCAGCAGTCCTACAACCTCAGCAGACACCATATATTTT.

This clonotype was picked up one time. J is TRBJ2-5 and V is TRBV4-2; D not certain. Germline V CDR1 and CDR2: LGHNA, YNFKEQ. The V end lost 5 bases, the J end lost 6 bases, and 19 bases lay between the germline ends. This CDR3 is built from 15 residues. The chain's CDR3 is CASSRGTHLQKTQYF. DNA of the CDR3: TGTGCCAGCAGCAGAGGAACTCATCTACAAAAGACCCAGTACTTC.

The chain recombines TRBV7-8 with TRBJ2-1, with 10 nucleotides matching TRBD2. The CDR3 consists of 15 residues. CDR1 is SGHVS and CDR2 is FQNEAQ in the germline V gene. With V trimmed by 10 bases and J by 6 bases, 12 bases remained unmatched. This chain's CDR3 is CANSWVAGGANEQFF. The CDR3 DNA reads TGTGCCAACAGTTGGGTAGCGGGAGGTGCCAATGAGCAGTTCTTC.

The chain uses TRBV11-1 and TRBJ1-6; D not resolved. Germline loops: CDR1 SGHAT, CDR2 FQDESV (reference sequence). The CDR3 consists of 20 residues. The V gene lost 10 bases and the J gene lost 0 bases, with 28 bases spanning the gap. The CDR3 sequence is CANSPSGIGPSSSYNSPLHF. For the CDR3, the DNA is TGTGCCAACAGTCCTTCCGGGATAGGACCTTCTAGCTCCTATAATTCACCCCTCCACTTT.

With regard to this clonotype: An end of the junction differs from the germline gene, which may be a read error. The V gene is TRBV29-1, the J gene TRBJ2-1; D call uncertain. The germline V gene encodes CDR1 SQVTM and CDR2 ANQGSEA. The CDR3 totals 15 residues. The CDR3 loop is CSVELVSNPYNEQSF. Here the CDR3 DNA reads TGCAGCGTAGAATTAGTGAGCAATCCCTACAATGAGCAGTCCTTC.

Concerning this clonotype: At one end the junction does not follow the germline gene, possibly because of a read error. The DNA for the CDR3 is TGTGCCAGCAGGATGACAGGGAGGAACAATGGGCAGTTCTTC. Encoded protein: CASRMTGRNNGQFF. The chain carries TRBV6-5 and TRBJ2-1; D is perhaps TRBD1 (7 bases). The CDR3 loop spans 14 amino acids. Germline V lookup: CDR1 MNHEY, CDR2 SVGAGI.

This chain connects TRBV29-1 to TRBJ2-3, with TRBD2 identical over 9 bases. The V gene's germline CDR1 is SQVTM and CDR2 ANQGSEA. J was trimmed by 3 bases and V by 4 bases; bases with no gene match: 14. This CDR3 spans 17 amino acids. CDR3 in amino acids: CSVGGLAGTSSTDTQYF. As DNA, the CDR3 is TGCAGCGTTGGAGGCCTAGCGGGGACTTCTAGTACAGATACGCAGTATTTT.

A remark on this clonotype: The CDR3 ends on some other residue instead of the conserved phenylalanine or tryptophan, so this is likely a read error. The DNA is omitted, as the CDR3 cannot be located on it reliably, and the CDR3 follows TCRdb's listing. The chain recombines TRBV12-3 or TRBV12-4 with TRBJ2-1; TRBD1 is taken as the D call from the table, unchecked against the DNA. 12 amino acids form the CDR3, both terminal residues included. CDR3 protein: CATSLGAEVQFV.

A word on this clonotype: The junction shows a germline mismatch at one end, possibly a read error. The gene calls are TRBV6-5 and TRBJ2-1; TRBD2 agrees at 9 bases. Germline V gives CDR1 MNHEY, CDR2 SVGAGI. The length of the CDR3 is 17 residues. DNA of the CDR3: TGTACCAGCAGGCTAACAGGGACTAGCTTTCTGGGCAGTGAGCAGTTCTTC. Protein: CTSRLTGTSFLGSEQFF.

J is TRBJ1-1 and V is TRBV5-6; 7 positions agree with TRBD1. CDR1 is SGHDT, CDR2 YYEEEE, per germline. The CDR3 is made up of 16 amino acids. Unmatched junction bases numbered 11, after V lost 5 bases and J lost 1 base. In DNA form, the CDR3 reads TGTGCCAGCAGTATGGTCTCCGGGACAGCGAACACTGAAGCTTTCTTT. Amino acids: CASSMVSGTANTEAFF.

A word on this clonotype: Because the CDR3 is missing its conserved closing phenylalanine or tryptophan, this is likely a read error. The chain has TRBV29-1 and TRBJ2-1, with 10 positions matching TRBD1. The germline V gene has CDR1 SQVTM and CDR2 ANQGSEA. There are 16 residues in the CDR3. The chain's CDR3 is CSGVSPGTGVFNDQFS. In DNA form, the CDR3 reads TGCAGCGGTGTCAGCCCCGGGACAGGGGTTTTCAATGATCAGTTCTCC.

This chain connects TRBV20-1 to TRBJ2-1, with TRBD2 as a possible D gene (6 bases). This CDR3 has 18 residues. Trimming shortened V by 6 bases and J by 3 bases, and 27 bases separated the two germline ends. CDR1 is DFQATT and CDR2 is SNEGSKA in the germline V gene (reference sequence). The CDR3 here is CSANPTYTSRRDYNEQFF. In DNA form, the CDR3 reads TGCAGTGCCAACCCTACATATACTAGCAGGAGGGACTACAATGAGCAGTTCTTC.

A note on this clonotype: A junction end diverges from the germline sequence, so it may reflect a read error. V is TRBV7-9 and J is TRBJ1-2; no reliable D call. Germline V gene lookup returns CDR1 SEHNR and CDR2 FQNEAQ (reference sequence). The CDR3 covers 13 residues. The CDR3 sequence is CTSSTVLYYGYTF. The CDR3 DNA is TGTACCAGCAGCACCGTCTTATACTATGGCTACACCTTC.

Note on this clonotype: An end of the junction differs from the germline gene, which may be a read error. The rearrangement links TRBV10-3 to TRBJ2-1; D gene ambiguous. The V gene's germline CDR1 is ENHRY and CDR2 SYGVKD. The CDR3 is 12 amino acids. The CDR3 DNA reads TGTGCTATCAGTGGAGTAGCAAATGAGCAGTTCTTC. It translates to CAISGVANEQFF.

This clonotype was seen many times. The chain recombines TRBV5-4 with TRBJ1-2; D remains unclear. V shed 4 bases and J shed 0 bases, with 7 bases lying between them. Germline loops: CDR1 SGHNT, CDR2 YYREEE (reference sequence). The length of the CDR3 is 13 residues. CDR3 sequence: CASSHEANYGYTF. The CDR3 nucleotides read TGTGCCAGCAGCCATGAAGCTAACTATGGCTACACCTTC.

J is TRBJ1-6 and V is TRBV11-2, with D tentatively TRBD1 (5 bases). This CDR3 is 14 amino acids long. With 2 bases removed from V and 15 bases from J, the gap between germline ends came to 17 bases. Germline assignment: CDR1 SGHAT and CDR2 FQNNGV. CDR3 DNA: TGTGCCAGCAGCTTAACAGGCGATAATTCGCTCCTCCACTTT. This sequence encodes CASSLTGDNSLLHF. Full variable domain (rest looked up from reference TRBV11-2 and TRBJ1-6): EAGVAQSPRYKIIEKRQSVAFWCNPISGHATLYWYQQILGQGPKLLIQFQNNGVVDDSQLPKDRFSAERLKGVDSTLKIQPAKLEDSAVYLCASSLTGDNSLLHFGNGTRLTVT.

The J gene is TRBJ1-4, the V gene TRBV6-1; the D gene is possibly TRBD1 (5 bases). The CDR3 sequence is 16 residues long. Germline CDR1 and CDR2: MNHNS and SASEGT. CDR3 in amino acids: CASSRDFFATNEKLFF. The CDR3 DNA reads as TGTGCTAGCTCCCGGGACTTCTTTGCAACTAATGAAAAACTGTTTTTT.

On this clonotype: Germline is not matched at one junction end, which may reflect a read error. CDR3 sequence: CSVEDCQGYDYTF. The CDR3 coding sequence is TGCAGCGTTGAAGATTGTCAGGGCTATGACTACACCTTC. This chain uses TRBV29-1 with TRBJ1-2, with TRBD1 as a possible D gene (5 bases). CDR1 SQVTM and CDR2 ANQGSEA come from the germline V gene. The length of the CDR3 is 13 residues.

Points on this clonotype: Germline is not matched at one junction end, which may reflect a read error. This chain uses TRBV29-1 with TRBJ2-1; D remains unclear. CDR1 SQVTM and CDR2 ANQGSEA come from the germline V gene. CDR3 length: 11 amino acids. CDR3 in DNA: TGCAGCGTTGAAAGGATCGGGCCACGGCTCTTC. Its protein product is CSVERIGPRLF.

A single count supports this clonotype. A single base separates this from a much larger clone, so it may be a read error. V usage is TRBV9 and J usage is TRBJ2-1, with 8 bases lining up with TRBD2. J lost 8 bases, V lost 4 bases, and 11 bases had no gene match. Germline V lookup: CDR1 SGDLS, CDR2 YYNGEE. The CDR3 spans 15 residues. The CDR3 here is CASSIESGRADEQFF. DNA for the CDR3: TGTGCCAGCAGCATAGAGAGCGGGAGAGCGGATGAGCAGTTCTTC.